The T cell receptor beta chain described here comes from a study of identical twins. The study, taken as a whole, reports: Carriage of fewer insertions was seen in abundant cord blood beta clonotypes, whereas memory repertoires showed none.

The CDR3 is 14 amino acids. Germline CDR1 MNHEY, CDR2 SVGAGI. The ends were cut back, 4 bases at V and 2 bases at J, with 11 bases in the middle. In this sample, this clonotype turned up a few times. Its antigen is not identified. Donors were all healthy Caucasians. TCRdb reprocessed the 5' RACE reads via MiXCR and lists one record per CDR3 protein. The data hold around 200,000 distinct CDR3 sequences, with around a tenth observed a single time. This chain joins TRBV6-5 and TRBJ2-5; D unresolved. Sequencing input: memory (CD45RO+) T cells sorted from blood. The sequence derives from a woman aged 18-35 years in good health. CDR3 nucleotides: TGTGCCAGCAGTTCCACGACGGTACAAGAGACCCAGTACTTC. It yields the protein CASSSTTVQETQYF.